This T cell receptor beta chain was observed in a study of blood T cell repertoires in COVID-19. Study background: Sites in the United States, Italy and Spain provided acute and convalescent COVID-19 samples. PBMCs, B-cell-depleted T cells, or T cells provided the cDNA or gDNA that made up the material.

V lost 6 bases, J lost 6 bases, and 10 bases stayed unmatched. The CDR3 consists of 15 residues. In germline, CDR1 is SNHLY, CDR2 FYNNEI. Under the authors' procedure: Scientists estimated how many nucleated cells there were by amplifying reference gene primers. Clones were sequenced by immunoSEQ multiplex PCR, and TCRdb holds only the in-frame ones, with some missing. V and J calls and clone size follow that table, whereas D and trimming were derived from the DNA. The table has about 250,000 clones, 85% to 90% seen once; the top ten hold approximately 0.84%. The TCR sequence derives from a man aged 30 to 45 with acute or convalescent COVID-19. The V gene is TRBV2, the J gene TRBJ2-2; the match to TRBD1 covers 7 bases. The specimen sequenced was peripheral blood. This chain's CDR3 is CASRKDRVQAGELFF. The DNA for the CDR3 is TGTGCCAGCAGAAAAGACAGGGTCCAGGCCGGGGAGCTGTTTTTT.